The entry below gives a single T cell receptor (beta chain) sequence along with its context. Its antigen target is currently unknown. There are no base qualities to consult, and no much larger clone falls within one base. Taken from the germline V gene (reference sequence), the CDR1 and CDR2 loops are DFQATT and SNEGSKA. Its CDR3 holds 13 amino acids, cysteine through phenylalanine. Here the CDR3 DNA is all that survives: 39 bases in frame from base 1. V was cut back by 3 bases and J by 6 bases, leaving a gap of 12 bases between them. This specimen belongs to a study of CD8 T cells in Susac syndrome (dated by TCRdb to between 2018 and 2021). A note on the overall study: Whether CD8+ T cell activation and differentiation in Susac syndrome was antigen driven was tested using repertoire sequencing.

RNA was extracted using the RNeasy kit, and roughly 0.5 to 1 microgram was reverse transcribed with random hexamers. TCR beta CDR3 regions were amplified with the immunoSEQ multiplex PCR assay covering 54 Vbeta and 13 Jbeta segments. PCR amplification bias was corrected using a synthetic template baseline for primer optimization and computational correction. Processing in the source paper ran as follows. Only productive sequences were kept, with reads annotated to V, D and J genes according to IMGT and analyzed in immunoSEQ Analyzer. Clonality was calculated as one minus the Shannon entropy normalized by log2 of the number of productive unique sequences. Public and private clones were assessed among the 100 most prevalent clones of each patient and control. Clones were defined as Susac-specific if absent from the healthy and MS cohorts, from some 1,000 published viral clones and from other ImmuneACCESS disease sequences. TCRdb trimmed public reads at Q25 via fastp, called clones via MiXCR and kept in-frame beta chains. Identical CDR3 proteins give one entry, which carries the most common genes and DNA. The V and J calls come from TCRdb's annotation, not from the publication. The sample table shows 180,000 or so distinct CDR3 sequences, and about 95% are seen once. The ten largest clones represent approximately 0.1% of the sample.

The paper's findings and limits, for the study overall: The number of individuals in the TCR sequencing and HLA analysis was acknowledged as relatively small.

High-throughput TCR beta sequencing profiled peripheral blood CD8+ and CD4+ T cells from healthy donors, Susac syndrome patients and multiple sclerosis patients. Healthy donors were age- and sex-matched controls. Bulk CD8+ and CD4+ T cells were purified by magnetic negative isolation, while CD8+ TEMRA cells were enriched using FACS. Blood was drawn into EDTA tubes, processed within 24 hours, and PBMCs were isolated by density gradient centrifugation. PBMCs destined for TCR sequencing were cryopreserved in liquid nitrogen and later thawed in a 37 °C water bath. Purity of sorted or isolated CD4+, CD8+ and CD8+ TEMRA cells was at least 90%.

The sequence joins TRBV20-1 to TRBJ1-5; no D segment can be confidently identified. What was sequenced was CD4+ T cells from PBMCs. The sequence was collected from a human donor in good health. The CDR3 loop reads CSASPNWGQPQHF. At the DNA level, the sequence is TGCAGTGCTAGCCCCAACTGGGGTCAGCCCCAGCATTTT.